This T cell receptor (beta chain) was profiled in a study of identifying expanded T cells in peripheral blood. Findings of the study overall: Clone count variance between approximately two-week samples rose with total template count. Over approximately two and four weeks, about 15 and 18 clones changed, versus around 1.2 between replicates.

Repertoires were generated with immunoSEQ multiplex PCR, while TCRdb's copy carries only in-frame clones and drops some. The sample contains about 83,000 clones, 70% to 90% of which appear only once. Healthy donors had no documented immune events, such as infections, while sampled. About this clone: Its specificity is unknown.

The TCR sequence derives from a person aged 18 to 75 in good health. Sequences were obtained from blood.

Here the CDR3 DNA reads TGTGCCAGCAGCGTAGAGCCGGGGGCAAACACCATATATTTT. Encoded protein: CASSVEPGANTIYF. This chain joins TRBV9 and TRBJ1-3; a possible D gene is TRBD1 (6 bases). Trimming removed 0 bases from V and 6 bases from J, with 10 bases in between. This CDR3 comprises 14 residues. Germline CDR1 is SGDLS and CDR2 is YYNGEE.